This TCR beta chain originates from a study of T-cell reconstitution after alpha-beta-depleted transplantation in children. The junction had 10 bases not matched to a gene; V was cut back by 5 bases and J by 0 bases. Per germline, CDR1 SGHAT and CDR2 FQDESV (reference sequence). The CDR3 loop spans 17 amino acids. Molecular barcoding with unique molecular identifiers was used for the TCRbeta library. TCRdb re-called the PCR reads through MiXCR, storing one row per CDR3 protein. The sample lists hundreds of thousands of distinct CDR3 sequences; around 17% were seen once. The input for sequencing was PBMCs from the stem cell graft donor, taken from the stem cell graft. This TCR was recovered from a human donor who donated a stem cell graft to a child with acute myeloid leukemia. This chain uses TRBV11-1 with TRBJ2-1, with 7 bases aligning to TRBD1. The CDR3 spells CASSVSGGRGSYNEQFF. The DNA for the CDR3 is TGTGCCAGCAGCGTCTCAGGGGGACGGGGCTCCTACAATGAGCAGTTCTTC.